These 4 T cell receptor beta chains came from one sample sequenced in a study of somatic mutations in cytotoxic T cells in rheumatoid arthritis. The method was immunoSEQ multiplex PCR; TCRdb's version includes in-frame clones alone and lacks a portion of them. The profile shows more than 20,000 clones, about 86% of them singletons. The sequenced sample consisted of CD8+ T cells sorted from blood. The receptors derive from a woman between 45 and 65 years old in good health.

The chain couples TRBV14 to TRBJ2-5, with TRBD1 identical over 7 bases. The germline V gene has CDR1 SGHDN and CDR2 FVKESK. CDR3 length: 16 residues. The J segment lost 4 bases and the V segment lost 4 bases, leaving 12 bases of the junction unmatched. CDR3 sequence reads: CASSPRDSYTTETQYF. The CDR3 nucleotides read TGTGCCAGCAGCCCTCGGGACAGCTACACCACAGAGACCCAGTACTTC.

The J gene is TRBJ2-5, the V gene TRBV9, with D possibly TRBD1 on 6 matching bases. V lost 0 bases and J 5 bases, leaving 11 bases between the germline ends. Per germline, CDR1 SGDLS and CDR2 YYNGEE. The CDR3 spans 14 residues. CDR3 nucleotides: TGTGCCAGCAGCGTAGAAGGGGGTTTGGAGACCCAGTACTTC. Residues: CASSVEGGLETQYF. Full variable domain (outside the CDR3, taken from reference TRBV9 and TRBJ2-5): DSGVTQTPKHLITATGQRVTLRCSPRSGDLSVYWYQQSLDQGLQFLIQYYNGEERAKGNILERFSAQQFPDLHSELNLSSLELGDSALYFCASSVEGGLETQYFGPGTRLLVL.

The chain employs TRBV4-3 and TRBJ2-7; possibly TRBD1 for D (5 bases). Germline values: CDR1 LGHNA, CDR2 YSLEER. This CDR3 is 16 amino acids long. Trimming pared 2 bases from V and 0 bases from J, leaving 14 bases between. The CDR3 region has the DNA TGCGCCAGCAGCCAAAGGGAAGGACAAGACTCCTACGAGCAGTACTTC. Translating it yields CASSQREGQDSYEQYF.

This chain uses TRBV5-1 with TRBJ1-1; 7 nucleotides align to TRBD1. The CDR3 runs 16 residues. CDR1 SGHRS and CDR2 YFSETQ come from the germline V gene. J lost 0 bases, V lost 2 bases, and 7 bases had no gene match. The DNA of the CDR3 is TGCGCCAGCAGCTTCACCGGGACAGCCATGAACACTGAAGCTTTCTTT. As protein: CASSFTGTAMNTEAFF. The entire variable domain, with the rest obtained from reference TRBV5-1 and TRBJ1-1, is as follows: KAGVTQTPRYLIKTRGQQVTLSCSPISGHRSVSWYQQTPGQGLQFLFEYFSETQRNKGNFPGRFSGRQFSNSRSEMNVSTLELGDSALYLCASSFTGTAMNTEAFFGQGTRLTVV.